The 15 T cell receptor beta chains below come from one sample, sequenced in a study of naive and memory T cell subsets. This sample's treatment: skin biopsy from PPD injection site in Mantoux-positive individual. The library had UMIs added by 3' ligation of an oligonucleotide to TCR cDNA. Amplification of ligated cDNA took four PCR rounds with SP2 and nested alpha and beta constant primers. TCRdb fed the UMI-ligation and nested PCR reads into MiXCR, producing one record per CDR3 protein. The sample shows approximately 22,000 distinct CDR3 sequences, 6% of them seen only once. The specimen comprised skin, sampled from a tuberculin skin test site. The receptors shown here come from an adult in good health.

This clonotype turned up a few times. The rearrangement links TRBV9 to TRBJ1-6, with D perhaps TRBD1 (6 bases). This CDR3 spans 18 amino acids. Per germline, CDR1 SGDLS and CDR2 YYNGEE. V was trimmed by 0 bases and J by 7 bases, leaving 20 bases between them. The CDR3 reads CASSVGLGGPGMNSPLHF. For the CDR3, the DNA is TGTGCCAGCAGCGTAGGTTTGGGGGGGCCCGGTATGAATTCACCCCTCCACTTT. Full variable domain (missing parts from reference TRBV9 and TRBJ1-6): DSGVTQTPKHLITATGQRVTLRCSPRSGDLSVYWYQQSLDQGLQFLIQYYNGEERAKGNILERFSAQQFPDLHSELNLSSLELGDSALYFCASSVGLGGPGMNSPLHFGNGTRLTVT.

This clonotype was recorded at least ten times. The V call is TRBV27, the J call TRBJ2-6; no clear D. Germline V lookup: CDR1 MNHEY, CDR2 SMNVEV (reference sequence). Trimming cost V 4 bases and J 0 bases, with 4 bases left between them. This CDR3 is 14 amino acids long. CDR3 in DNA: TGTGCCAGCAGTTGGGGCTCTGGGGCCAACGTCCTGACTTTC. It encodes CASSWGSGANVLTF.

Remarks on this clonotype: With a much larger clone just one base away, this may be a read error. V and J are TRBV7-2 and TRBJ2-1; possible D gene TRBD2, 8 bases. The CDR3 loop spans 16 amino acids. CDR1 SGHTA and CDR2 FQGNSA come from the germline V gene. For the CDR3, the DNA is TGTGCCAGCAGCTCGAAGGGGGCCGGGACTAGAAATGAGCAGTTATTC. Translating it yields CASSSKGAGTRNEQLF. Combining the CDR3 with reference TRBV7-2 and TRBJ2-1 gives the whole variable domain GAGVSQSPSNKVTEKGKDVELRCDPISGHTALYWYRQSLGQGLEFLIYFQGNSAPDKSGLPSDRFSAERTGGSVSTLTIQRTQQEDSAVYLCASSSKGAGTRNEQLFGPGTRLTVL.

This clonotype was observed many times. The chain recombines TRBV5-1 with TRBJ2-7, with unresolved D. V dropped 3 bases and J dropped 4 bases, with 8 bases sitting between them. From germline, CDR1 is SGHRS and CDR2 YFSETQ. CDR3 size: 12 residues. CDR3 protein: CASSYQPYEQYF. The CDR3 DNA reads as TGCGCCAGCAGCTATCAGCCTTACGAGCAGTACTTC.

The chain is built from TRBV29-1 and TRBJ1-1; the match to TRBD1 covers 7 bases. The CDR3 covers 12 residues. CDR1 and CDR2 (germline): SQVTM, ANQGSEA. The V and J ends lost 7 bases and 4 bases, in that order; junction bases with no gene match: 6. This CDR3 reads CSALSGGTEAFF. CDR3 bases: TGCAGCGCGCTGTCAGGGGGCACTGAAGCTTTCTTT.

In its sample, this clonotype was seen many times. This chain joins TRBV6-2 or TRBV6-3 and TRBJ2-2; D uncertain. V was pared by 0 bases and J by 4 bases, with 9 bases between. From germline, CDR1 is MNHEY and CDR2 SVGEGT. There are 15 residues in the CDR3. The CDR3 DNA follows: TGTGCCAGCAGTTACTCCAGGTTTGGCACCGGGGAGCTGTTTTTT. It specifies CASSYSRFGTGELFF.

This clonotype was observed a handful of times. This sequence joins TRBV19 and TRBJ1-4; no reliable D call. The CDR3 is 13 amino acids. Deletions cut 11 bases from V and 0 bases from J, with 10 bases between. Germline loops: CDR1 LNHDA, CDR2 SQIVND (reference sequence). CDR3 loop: CAAGPATNEKLFF. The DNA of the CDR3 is TGTGCCGCCGGACCGGCAACTAATGAAAAACTGTTTTTT.

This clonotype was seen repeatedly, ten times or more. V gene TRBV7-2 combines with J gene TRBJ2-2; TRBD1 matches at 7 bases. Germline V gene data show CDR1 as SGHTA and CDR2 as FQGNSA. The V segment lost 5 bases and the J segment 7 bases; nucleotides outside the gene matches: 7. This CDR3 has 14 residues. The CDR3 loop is CASSPGGWGGELFF. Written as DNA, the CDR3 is TGTGCCAGCAGCCCAGGGGGTTGGGGCGGGGAGCTGTTTTTT.

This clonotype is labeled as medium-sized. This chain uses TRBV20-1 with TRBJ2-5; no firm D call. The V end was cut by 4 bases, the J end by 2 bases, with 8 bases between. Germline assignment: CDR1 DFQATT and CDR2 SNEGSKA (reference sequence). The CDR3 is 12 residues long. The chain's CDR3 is CSATEDQETQYF. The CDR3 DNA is TGCAGTGCTACAGAGGATCAAGAGACCCAGTACTTC.

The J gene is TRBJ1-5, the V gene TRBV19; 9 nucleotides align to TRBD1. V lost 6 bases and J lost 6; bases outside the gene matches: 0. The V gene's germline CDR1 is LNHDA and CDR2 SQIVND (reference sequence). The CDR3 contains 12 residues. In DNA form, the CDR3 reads TGTGCCAGTAGGGACAGGGGTCAGCCCCAGCATTTT. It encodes CASRDRGQPQHF.

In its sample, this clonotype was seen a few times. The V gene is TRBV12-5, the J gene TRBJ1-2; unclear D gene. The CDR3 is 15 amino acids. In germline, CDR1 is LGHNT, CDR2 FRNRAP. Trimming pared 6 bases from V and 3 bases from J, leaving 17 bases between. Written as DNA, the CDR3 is TGTGCTAGTGGCAAAACAACCTCCCCGGACTATGGCTACACCTTC. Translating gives CASGKTTSPDYGYTF.

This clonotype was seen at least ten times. The DNA of the CDR3 is TGTGCCACCAGTGATTTGCGGCCCACTGAAGCTTTCTTT. Amino acid sequence: CATSDLRPTEAFF. The chain is built from TRBV24-1 and TRBJ1-1; D uncertain. V gave up 0 bases and J gave up 4 bases, with 5 bases separating them. CDR1 is KGHDR and CDR2 is SFDVKD in the germline V gene. The CDR3 consists of 13 residues.

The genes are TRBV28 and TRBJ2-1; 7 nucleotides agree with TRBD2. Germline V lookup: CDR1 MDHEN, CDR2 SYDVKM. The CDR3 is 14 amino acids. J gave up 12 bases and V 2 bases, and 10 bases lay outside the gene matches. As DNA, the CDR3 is TGTGCCAGCAGTTTAGGGCTAGCGGAGATTAGGCAGTTCTTC. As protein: CASSLGLAEIRQFF.

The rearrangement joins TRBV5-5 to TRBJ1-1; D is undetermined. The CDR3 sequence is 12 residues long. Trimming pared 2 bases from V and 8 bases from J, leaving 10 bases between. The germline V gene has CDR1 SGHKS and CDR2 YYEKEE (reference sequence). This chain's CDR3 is CASSFQDGEAFF. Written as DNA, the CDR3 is TGTGCCAGCAGCTTTCAGGACGGGGAAGCTTTCTTT.

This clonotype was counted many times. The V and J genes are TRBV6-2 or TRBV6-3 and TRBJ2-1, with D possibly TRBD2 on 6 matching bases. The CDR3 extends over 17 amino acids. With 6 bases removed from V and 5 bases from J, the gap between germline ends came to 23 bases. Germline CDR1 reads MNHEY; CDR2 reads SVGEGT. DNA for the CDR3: TGTGCCAGCAGCCGAGTTCCGGGACTCCTGTACAACAATGAGCAGTTCTTC. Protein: CASSRVPGLLYNNEQFF.